This T cell receptor delta chain was recorded in a study of gamma-delta chains in newborns, infants, children. For the study at large: Innate gammadelta T cells reportedly expand polyclonally right after birth, driven by microbial exposure, per the title.

TCRdb re-called the reads via CATT. Of 4,500 to 5,000 delta-chain clones detected, 38% appear once; the ten largest clones hold 13% to 15%. Per germline, CDR1 GEAIGNYY and CDR2 EKD. The CDR3 contains 14 residues. The V gene lost 5 bases and the J gene lost 0 bases, with 12 bases spanning the gap. Sample: blood. The chain is built from TRDV2 and TRDJ1, with a possible D match to TRDD3 (6 bases). The origin of this receptor is a child who received the measles vaccine. The CDR3 is CACGPLGNTDKLIF. CDR3 in DNA: TGTGCCTGTGGTCCCCTGGGGAACACCGATAAACTCATCTTT.